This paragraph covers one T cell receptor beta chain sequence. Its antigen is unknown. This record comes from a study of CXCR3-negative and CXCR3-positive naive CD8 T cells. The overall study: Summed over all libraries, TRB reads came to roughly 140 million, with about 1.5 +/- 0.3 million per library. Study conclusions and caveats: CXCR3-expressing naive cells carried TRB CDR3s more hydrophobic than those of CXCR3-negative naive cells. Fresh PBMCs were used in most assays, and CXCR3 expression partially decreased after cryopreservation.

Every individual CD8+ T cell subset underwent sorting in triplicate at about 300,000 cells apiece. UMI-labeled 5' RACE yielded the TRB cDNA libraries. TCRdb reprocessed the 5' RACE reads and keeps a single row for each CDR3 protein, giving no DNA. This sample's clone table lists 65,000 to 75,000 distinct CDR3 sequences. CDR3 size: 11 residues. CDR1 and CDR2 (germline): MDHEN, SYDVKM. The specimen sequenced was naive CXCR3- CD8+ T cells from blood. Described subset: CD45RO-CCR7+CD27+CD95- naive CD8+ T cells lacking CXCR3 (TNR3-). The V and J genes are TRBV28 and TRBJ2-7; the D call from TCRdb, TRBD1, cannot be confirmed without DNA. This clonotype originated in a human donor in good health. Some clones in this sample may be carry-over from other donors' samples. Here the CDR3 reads CASSPLGEQYF.